These 20 T cell receptor beta chains were sequenced from one sample in a study of shared clonotypes between healthy human individuals. Sequencing was performed with immunoSEQ multiplex PCR; in TCRdb, only in-frame clones are kept and a portion is missing. In the table there are fewer than 1.8 million clones, about 98.5% of which are singletons. Sequencing used naive CD4+ T cells sorted from blood. Noted subset: CD45RA+ positively selected. These receptors all stem from a man in his thirties or forties in good health.

The V gene is TRBV28, the J gene TRBJ2-3; 8 nucleotides line up with TRBD2. J lost 6 bases, V lost 6 bases, and 11 bases had no gene match. This CDR3 is built from 15 residues. From germline, CDR1 is MDHEN and CDR2 SYDVKM. CDR3 bases: TGTGCCAGCAGCTCGAGCGGGAGCGGCTGGGATACGCAGTATTTT. This gives the protein CASSSSGSGWDTQYF.

The gene calls are TRBV7-9 and TRBJ2-2, with D unresolved. Germline CDR1 and CDR2: SEHNR and FQNEAQ (reference sequence). V was trimmed by 5 bases and J by 1 base, leaving 14 bases between them. This CDR3 region has 16 residues. CDR3 loop: CASSPTYKGNTGELFF. CDR3 nucleotide sequence: TGTGCCAGCAGCCCTACCTATAAGGGGAACACCGGGGAGCTGTTTTTT.

In regard to this clone: Other DNA variants within this sample encode the same CDR3. The CDR3 coding sequence is TGCGCCAGCAGCTTGGCCGGTCCCCAAGAGACCCAGTACTTC. This encodes CASSLAGPQETQYF. The J gene is TRBJ2-5, the V gene TRBV5-1; D is uncertain. The CDR3 totals 14 residues. V was shortened by 0 bases and J by 1 base, with 7 bases between the two germline ends. Germline assignment: CDR1 SGHRS and CDR2 YFSETQ.

The chain joins TRBV5-1 to TRBJ2-3; 9 bases fit TRBD2. Germline CDR1 SGHRS, CDR2 YFSETQ. Trimming took 7 bases from V and 0 from J; bases not matched to a gene: 6. The CDR3 loop spans 15 amino acids. The CDR3 DNA reads as TGCGCCAGCGCAAGCGGGACTAGCAGCACAGATACGCAGTATTTT. Protein product: CASASGTSSTDTQYF.

In nucleotides, the CDR3 is TGTGCCACCAGCAGACCGGGGGGACAAGAGACCCAGTACTTC. It encodes CATSRPGGQETQYF. The chain has TRBV15 and TRBJ2-5; 7 positions agree with TRBD2. Germline assignment: CDR1 LNHNV and CDR2 YYDKDF (reference sequence). This CDR3 comprises 14 residues. With 2 bases clipped from V and 2 bases from J, the junction kept 2 bases outside the gene matches.

V and J are TRBV28 and TRBJ1-2, with D maybe TRBD1 (5 bases). This CDR3 has 14 residues. Trimming cost V 3 bases and J 4 bases, with 12 bases left between them. Germline CDR1 MDHEN, CDR2 SYDVKM. The CDR3 spells CASSFLWDVYGYTF. In DNA, the CDR3 is TGTGCCAGCAGTTTCCTTTGGGACGTCTATGGCTACACCTTC.

The chain combines TRBV7-2 with TRBJ2-1; D remains ambiguous. The CDR3 loop spans 13 amino acids. V lost 2 bases, J lost 0 bases, and 2 bases lay in between. Germline V gene lookup returns CDR1 SGHTA and CDR2 FQGNSA. CDR3 sequence reads: CASSLHSYNEQFF. CDR3 coding DNA: TGTGCCAGCAGCTTACACTCCTACAATGAGCAGTTCTTC. Complete variable domain (other parts from reference TRBV7-2 and TRBJ2-1): GAGVSQSPSNKVTEKGKDVELRCDPISGHTALYWYRQSLGQGLEFLIYFQGNSAPDKSGLPSDRFSAERTGGSVSTLTIQRTQQEDSAVYLCASSLHSYNEQFFGPGTRLTVL.

The chain links TRBV25-1 to TRBJ2-2; either TRBD1 or TRBD2 may supply D (5 bases each). Germline-derived CDR1 and CDR2 are MGHDK and SYGVNS. Trimming removed 5 bases from V and 6 bases from J, with 10 bases in between. The CDR3 is made up of 13 amino acids. The CDR3 is CASSQGASGELFF. CDR3 nucleotides: TGTGCCAGCAGTCAGGGAGCGTCCGGGGAGCTGTTTTTT.

The V gene is TRBV5-1, the J gene TRBJ1-1; D unclear. The germline CDR1 and CDR2 sequences are SGHRS and YFSETQ. Trimming cost V 0 bases and J 1 base, with 7 bases left between them. This CDR3 has 14 amino acids. CDR3 coding DNA: TGCGCCAGCAGCTTGGTCGAGGGGAACACTGAAGCTTTCTTT. Encoded protein: CASSLVEGNTEAFF.

The rearrangement links TRBV11-2 to TRBJ2-1, with 8 bases that match TRBD2. Germline CDR1 is SGHAT and CDR2 is FQNNGV. The junction had 2 bases not matched to a gene; V was cut back by 6 bases and J by 10 bases. The CDR3 contains 11 residues. As DNA, the CDR3 is TGTGCCAGCAGTCGACTAGCGGAGCAGTTCTTC. This sequence encodes CASSRLAEQFF.

The chain employs TRBV9 and TRBJ2-1; D remains unclear. The CDR3 totals 15 residues. The V gene lost 2 bases and the J gene lost 4 bases, with 13 bases spanning the gap. CDR1 is SGDLS, CDR2 YYNGEE, per germline. As DNA, the CDR3 is TGTGCCAGCAGCGTCACCCCCTCTAATTACAATGAGCAGTTCTTC. Encoded protein: CASSVTPSNYNEQFF.

Concerning this clone: This may arise from a read error, as a much more abundant clone is one base away. The chain has TRBV2 and TRBJ2-7, with 7 bases that match TRBD1. The CDR3 consists of 13 residues. CDR1 and CDR2 (germline): SNHLY, FYNNEI. Unmatched junction bases numbered 3, after V lost 5 bases and J lost 2 bases. The CDR3 is CASSNRGPYEQYF. The CDR3 nucleotides read TGTGCCAGCAGTAACAGGGGCCCCTACGAGCAGTACTTC.

The chain carries TRBV2 and TRBJ2-5, with D uncertain. CDR1 is SNHLY and CDR2 is FYNNEI in the germline V gene. V was pared by 6 bases and J by 5 bases, with 13 bases between. The CDR3 has 13 residues. The CDR3 reads CASSAGQAETQYF. The CDR3 nucleotides are TGTGCCAGCAGCGCCGGGCAGGCGGAGACCCAGTACTTC.

The V call is TRBV30, the J call TRBJ2-1; no reliable D call. With 0 bases removed from V and 7 bases from J, the gap between germline ends came to 10 bases. The CDR3 is 13 amino acids. Germline V gives CDR1 GTSNPN, CDR2 SVGIG (reference sequence). CDR3 nucleotides: TGTGCCTGGAGTGTATTAGGCTTGAATGAGCAGTTCTTC. Its translation: CAWSVLGLNEQFF.

This rearrangement joins TRBV27 to TRBJ2-1; 9 nucleotides match TRBD2. Germline-derived CDR1 and CDR2 are MNHEY and SMNVEV (reference sequence). The ends lost 6 bases at V and 6 bases at J; junction bases unmatched: 9. This CDR3 contains 15 residues. CDR3 nucleotide sequence: TGTGCCAGCAGACGGGAACTAGCGGGCGTCAATGAGCAGTTCTTC. It specifies CASRRELAGVNEQFF.

The CDR3 coding sequence is TGTGCCAGCTCATCTCAGACGAGACCCTACAATGAGCAGTTCTTC. Residues: CASSSQTRPYNEQFF. The chain uses TRBV18 and TRBJ2-1; D is ambiguous. Germline V gene data show CDR1 as KGHSH and CDR2 as LQKENI. The CDR3 runs 15 residues. The V gene lost 5 bases and the J gene lost 2 bases, with 13 bases spanning the gap.

The chain links TRBV7-9 to TRBJ2-3, with 8 nucleotides matching TRBD1. The CDR3 spans 15 residues. From germline, CDR1 is SEHNR and CDR2 FQNEAQ (reference sequence). V shed 1 base and J 5 bases; nucleotides not matched to a gene: 5. The CDR3 nucleotides are TGTGCCAGCAGCTTAGGACAGGGGTCGGTAGATACGCAGTATTTT. Protein sequence: CASSLGQGSVDTQYF.

This rearrangement joins TRBV27 to TRBJ1-5, with no clear D. The CDR3 totals 15 residues. Germline-derived CDR1 and CDR2 are MNHEY and SMNVEV (reference sequence). The V gene lost 3 bases and the J gene lost 1 base, with 10 bases spanning the gap. CDR3 DNA: TGTGCCAGCAGTTTGGCTGGGTTAAGCAATCAGCCCCAGCATTTT. This gives the protein CASSLAGLSNQPQHF.

V usage is TRBV7-9 and J usage is TRBJ2-3, with 11 positions matching TRBD2. J was trimmed by 5 bases and V by 5 bases; bases with no gene match: 15. The CDR3 extends over 18 amino acids. In germline, CDR1 is SEHNR, CDR2 FQNEAQ (reference sequence). CDR3 protein: CASSEGVGLADDLDTQYF. The CDR3 DNA is TGTGCCAGCAGCGAAGGAGTGGGACTAGCGGACGACCTAGATACGCAGTATTTT.

Turning to this clone: Other DNA sequences in the sample encode the same CDR3. The chain carries TRBV5-4 and TRBJ2-7, with TRBD1 identical over 8 bases. Germline CDR1 and CDR2: SGHNT and YYREEE (reference sequence). This CDR3 is 14 amino acids long. Unmatched junction bases numbered 2, after V lost 3 bases and J lost 0 bases. Here the CDR3 reads CASSWTGNSYEQYF. The DNA for the CDR3 is TGTGCCAGCAGCTGGACAGGGAACTCCTACGAGCAGTACTTC. Filled out from reference TRBV5-4 and TRBJ2-7, the complete variable domain reads ETGVTQSPTHLIKTRGQQVTLRCSSQSGHNTVSWYQQALGQGPQFIFQYYREEENGRGNFPPRFSGLQFPNYSSELNVNALELDDSALYLCASSWTGNSYEQYFGPGTRLTVT.